These 14 T cell receptor beta chains came from one sample sequenced in a study of cytomegalovirus exposure and HLA in healthy donors. The PCR was carried out with 60 Vbeta primers and 13 Jbeta primers. Produced via immunoSEQ multiplex PCR; TCRdb's table is partial and in-frame only. The repertoire consists of about 160,000 clones, with about 88% occurring once and the leading ten covering under 2%. Sequences were obtained from PBMCs. These receptors were collected from a young woman in good health and CMV-seronegative.

V gene TRBV6-6 combines with J gene TRBJ2-2, with 12 bases identical to TRBD1. Germline assignment: CDR1 MNHNY and CDR2 SVGAGI (reference sequence). CDR3 size: 16 residues. V was clipped by 2 bases and J by 6 bases; unmatched bases: 4. CDR3 residues: CASSYPGTGGAGELFF. CDR3 nucleotide sequence: TGTGCCAGCAGTTACCCTGGGACAGGGGGCGCCGGGGAGCTGTTTTTT.

A few counts support this clone. V usage is TRBV4-2 and J usage is TRBJ1-5; D not resolved. The CDR3 runs 17 residues. Between the trimmed V and J ends, which lost 0 bases and 5 bases, there was a span of 17 bases. Germline CDR1 is LGHNA and CDR2 is YNFKEQ. For the CDR3, the DNA is TGTGCCAGCAGCCAAGATCCCGAACTGCTATCCTATCAGCCCCAGCATTTT. Amino acids: CASSQDPELLSYQPQHF.

V is TRBV4-2 and J is TRBJ2-7, with 16 positions matching TRBD2. There are 20 residues in the CDR3. With V trimmed by 3 bases and J by 4 bases, 15 bases remained unmatched. CDR1 is LGHNA, CDR2 YNFKEQ, per germline. As DNA, the CDR3 is TGTGCCAGCAGCCAGGACGCTGGGACTAGCGGGAGGGCCCCTACTTACGAGCAGTACTTC. Its translation is CASSQDAGTSGRAPTYEQYF.

The chain carries TRBV5-6 and TRBJ2-5; TRBD2 agrees at 10 bases. The CDR3 runs 17 residues. Trimming cost V 3 bases and J 5 bases; bases outside gene matches: 13. CDR1 and CDR2 (germline): SGHDT, YYEEEE. For the CDR3, the DNA is TGTGCCAGCAGCTGGGTTCTAGCGGGGGCTGAGGGGGAGACCCAGTACTTC. This translates into CASSWVLAGAEGETQYF.

This clone was seen just once. CDR3 region: CAWSASPGQGTEKLFF. The DNA for the CDR3 is TGTGCCTGGAGTGCTTCCCCGGGACAGGGAACTGAAAAACTGTTTTTT. This chain uses TRBV30 with TRBJ1-4, with 9 bases that match TRBD1. Trimming at V came to 1 base and at J to 7 bases, leaving 10 bases not matched to a gene. CDR3 length: 16 amino acids. CDR1 and CDR2 from the germline V gene are GTSNPN and SVGIG (reference sequence).

The chain couples TRBV28 to TRBJ1-2; D might be TRBD1 (5 bases). V was pared by 3 bases and J by 6 bases, with 14 bases between. Germline loops: CDR1 MDHEN, CDR2 SYDVKM. This CDR3 has 14 residues. The CDR3 here is CASSLVRVIHGYTF. CDR3 nucleotide sequence: TGTGCCAGCAGTTTGGTCAGGGTCATCCATGGCTACACCTTC.

This chain joins TRBV11-3 and TRBJ2-3; D is unresolved. CDR3 length: 15 amino acids. Germline CDR1 reads SGHNT; CDR2 reads YENEEA. V was clipped by 4 bases and J by 0 bases, with 11 bases between them. The CDR3 reads CASSYTGYSTDTQYF. The CDR3 nucleotides are TGTGCCAGCAGCTATACCGGGTACAGCACAGATACGCAGTATTTT.

This chain uses TRBV5-6 with TRBJ2-2; D perhaps matches TRBD1 (5 bases). Trimming stripped 0 bases from V and 4 bases from J, with 7 bases between. This CDR3 is built from 14 residues. CDR1 and CDR2 from the germline V gene are SGHDT and YYEEEE. This chain's CDR3 is CASSLAGITGELFF. Written as DNA, the CDR3 is TGTGCCAGCAGCTTGGCAGGGATCACCGGGGAGCTGTTTTTT.

The chain uses TRBV2 and TRBJ2-5; weak D call: TRBD2 (6 bases). This CDR3 has 12 residues. V was shortened by 6 bases and J by 5 bases, with 10 bases between the two germline ends. Germline values: CDR1 SNHLY, CDR2 FYNNEI. The CDR3 region has the DNA TGTGCCAGCAGGGGGGAGGTGGAGACCCAGTACTTC. Protein product: CASRGEVETQYF.

V gene TRBV28 combines with J gene TRBJ2-1, with a weak D call TRBD2 (5 bases). Per the germline V gene, CDR1 is MDHEN and CDR2 is SYDVKM. The CDR3 length is 13 residues. The germline V and J ends were trimmed by 6 bases and 0 bases, with 6 bases remaining between them. CDR3 residues: CASRSGSYNEQFF. The CDR3 nucleotides read TGTGCCAGCAGGAGCGGCTCCTACAATGAGCAGTTCTTC.

The V and J genes are TRBV5-1 and TRBJ1-2; 12 bases agree with TRBD1. V gave up 2 bases and J gave up 5 bases; unmatched junction bases: 10. This CDR3 is built from 17 residues. Germline values: CDR1 SGHRS, CDR2 YFSETQ. This chain's CDR3 is CASSFGTGGNIWYGYTF. CDR3 coding DNA: TGCGCCAGCAGCTTCGGGACAGGGGGCAATATATGGTATGGCTACACCTTC.

The chain combines TRBV5-4 with TRBJ2-2; a possible D gene is TRBD1 (7 bases). The germline V gene encodes CDR1 SGHNT and CDR2 YYREEE (reference sequence). This CDR3 has 15 residues. V was pared by 0 bases and J by 5 bases, with 11 bases between. DNA for the CDR3: TGTGCCAGCAGCTTGGCTCCAGGGGGGACCGGGGAGCTGTTTTTT. Protein sequence: CASSLAPGGTGELFF.

The chain links TRBV15 to TRBJ1-1; D perhaps matches TRBD1 (6 bases). With 0 bases removed from V and 4 bases from J, the gap between germline ends came to 21 bases. Germline V gene sequence: CDR1 LNHNV, CDR2 YYDKDF (reference sequence). The CDR3 has 18 amino acids. For the CDR3, the DNA is TGTGCCACCAGCAGAGACGTATTCGTTGGGGGCTTGGGCACTGAAGCTTTCTTT. Translating it yields CATSRDVFVGGLGTEAFF.

J is TRBJ2-7 and V is TRBV30, with a weak D call TRBD2 (5 bases). Between the trimmed V and J ends, which lost 5 bases and 3 bases, there was a span of 8 bases. Germline lookup yields CDR1 GTSNPN and CDR2 SVGIG (reference sequence). CDR3 length: 11 amino acids. The CDR3 spells CAWARDYEQYF. The DNA of the CDR3 is TGTGCCTGGGCCCGGGACTACGAGCAGTACTTC.